The 9 T cell receptor beta chains below come from one sample, sequenced in a study of T cell responses to AZD1222 COVID-19 vaccine. Method: immunoSEQ multiplex PCR; TCRdb's copy keeps in-frame clones and lacks some. The sample lists about 25,000 clones, more than 75% occurring once. The source material was peripheral blood, sampled 28 days after the second AZD1222 dose. Every receptor here comes from an adult who received the AZD1222 COVID-19 vaccine.

The chain is built from TRBV28 and TRBJ2-1; TRBD2 matches at 11 bases. The length of the CDR3 is 15 residues. Looked up from germline, CDR1 is MDHEN and CDR2 is SYDVKM. V trimming: 4 bases; J trimming: 4 bases; junction bases outside the gene matches: 3. CDR3 region: CASSSGTSGYNEQFF. The CDR3 DNA follows: TGTGCCAGCAGTTCAGGGACTAGCGGATACAATGAGCAGTTCTTC.

The chain combines TRBV28 with TRBJ1-2; D uncertain. The CDR3 sequence is 14 residues long. CDR1 is MDHEN, CDR2 SYDVKM, per germline. Trimming removed 5 bases at V and 2 bases at J, with 12 bases between. The CDR3 here is CASSLRAGNYGYTF. The CDR3 DNA reads as TGTGCCAGCAGTCTAAGGGCGGGGAACTATGGCTACACCTTC.

V and J are TRBV20-1 and TRBJ1-4, with D uncertain. Trimming shortened V by 6 bases and J by 4 bases, and 15 bases separated the two germline ends. Germline V gene data show CDR1 as DFQATT and CDR2 as SNEGSKA (reference sequence). The CDR3 has 14 residues. The CDR3 loop reads CSASRGFLNEKLFF. Here the CDR3 DNA reads TGCAGTGCGAGTCGGGGATTTCTTAATGAAAAACTGTTTTTT.

This sequence joins TRBV27 and TRBJ2-7; 9 bases line up with TRBD2. The CDR3 loop spans 15 amino acids. V shed 4 bases and J 0 bases; nucleotides not matched to a gene: 4. Germline V CDR1 and CDR2: MNHEY, SMNVEV (reference sequence). The CDR3 here is CASSSRLADSYEQYF. The CDR3 DNA follows: TGTGCCAGCAGTTCTCGACTAGCGGACTCCTACGAGCAGTACTTC.

The J gene is TRBJ1-1, the V gene TRBV6-2 or TRBV6-3, with D unclear. V shed 2 bases and J shed 0 bases, with 13 bases lying between them. Per germline, CDR1 MNHEY and CDR2 SVGEGT. This CDR3 is built from 16 residues. The CDR3 DNA follows: TGTGCCAGCAGTTACGGAAGGAGTAATATGAACACTGAAGCTTTCTTT. This codes for CASSYGRSNMNTEAFF.

The genes are TRBV10-2 and TRBJ2-3; 13 nucleotides align to TRBD2. This CDR3 comprises 17 residues. The ends lost 5 bases at V and 2 bases at J; junction bases unmatched: 7. Per germline, CDR1 WSHSY and CDR2 SAAADI. CDR3 sequence reads: CASSPMGLAGHTDTQYF. The CDR3 bases are TGCGCCAGCAGTCCTATGGGACTAGCGGGGCACACAGATACGCAGTATTTT.

The chain has TRBV6-2 or TRBV6-3 and TRBJ2-5; D perhaps matches TRBD1 (6 bases). CDR1 and CDR2 (germline): MNHEY, SVGEGT. This CDR3 spans 13 amino acids. Trimming cost V 6 bases and J 4 bases, with 12 bases left between them. In DNA, the CDR3 is TGTGCCAGCAGCCTTGACAGGAGAGAGACCCAGTACTTC. Its translation: CASSLDRRETQYF.

The chain is built from TRBV19 and TRBJ1-2; possible D gene TRBD1, 5 bases. V lost 6 bases and J lost 1, with 12 bases in between. Germline loops: CDR1 LNHDA, CDR2 SQIVND (reference sequence). The CDR3 totals 14 residues. As DNA, the CDR3 is TGTGCCAGTAGCCCGGGGCAAATTAACTATGGCTACACCTTC. Protein sequence: CASSPGQINYGYTF.

The CDR3 reads CATTFGRTSTDTQYF. The CDR3 DNA reads TGTGCCACCACTTTTGGGCGAACTAGCACAGATACGCAGTATTTT. The chain links TRBV15 to TRBJ2-3, with no clear D. The CDR3 length is 15 residues. Germline CDR1 and CDR2: LNHNV and YYDKDF (reference sequence). Trimming shortened V by 7 bases and J by 0 bases, and 14 bases separated the two germline ends.